This entry concerns a single T cell receptor (beta chain). This sample was taken from a study of CD8 T cells in Susac syndrome. V lost 0 bases and J 1 base, leaving 13 bases between the germline ends. This CDR3 comprises 16 residues. The germline V gene has CDR1 SGDLS and CDR2 YYNGEE. When the RNA was reverse transcribed, random hexamers were used with an input of roughly 0.5 to 1 ug. Using its own MiXCR run on the immunoSEQ multiplex PCR reads, TCRdb lists one record per CDR3 protein. Here the sample spans around 280,000 distinct CDR3 sequences, around 92% being singletons. Source material: CD4+ T cells from PBMCs. The rearrangement links TRBV9 to TRBJ2-5; TRBD1 is a possible D gene (5 bases). This receptor was taken from a human donor with multiple sclerosis. This CDR3 is CASSVGSRASQETQYF. The CDR3 region has the DNA TGTGCCAGCAGCGTAGGGAGCAGGGCCTCCCAAGAGACCCAGTACTTC.